The 18 T cell receptor beta chains in this list originate from one sample, sequenced in a study of blood T cell repertoires in COVID-19. TCRdb's table, derived via immunoSEQ multiplex PCR, lists solely in-frame clones and lacks some. The sample contains 360,000 or so clones, around 90% of which appear only once. What was sequenced was peripheral blood. Every receptor here comes from a woman aged 55-75 years with COVID-19, enrolled during active disease.

The J gene is TRBJ2-7, the V gene TRBV5-5; D uncertain. In germline, CDR1 is SGHKS, CDR2 YYEKEE (reference sequence). Deletions cut 2 bases from V and 5 bases from J, with 8 bases between. This CDR3 spans 12 amino acids. This chain's CDR3 is CASSFQANEQYF. CDR3 coding DNA: TGTGCCAGCAGCTTCCAGGCGAACGAGCAGTACTTC.

The chain carries TRBV27 and TRBJ2-6; D possibly corresponds to TRBD2 (5 bases). The germline V gene encodes CDR1 MNHEY and CDR2 SMNVEV (reference sequence). Trimming stripped 1 base from V and 2 bases from J, with 9 bases between. This CDR3 contains 16 residues. The CDR3 DNA follows: TGTGCCAGCAGTTTATTTCTGGGAGCTGGGGCCAACGTCCTGACTTTC. It yields the protein CASSLFLGAGANVLTF. The whole variable domain, remainder taken from reference TRBV27 and TRBJ2-6, is EAQVTQNPRYLITVTGKKLTVTCSQNMNHEYMSWYRQDPGLGLRQIYYSMNVEVTDKGDVPEGYKVSRKEKRNFPLILESPSPNQTSLYFCASSLFLGAGANVLTFGAGSRLTVL.

The gene calls are TRBV25-1 and TRBJ2-5, with D possibly being TRBD2 (5 bases). The length of the CDR3 is 14 residues. Deletions cut 8 bases from V and 1 base from J, with 14 bases between. The germline gives CDR1 MGHDK, CDR2 SYGVNS. The CDR3 protein is CASASSRIQETQYF. In DNA form, the CDR3 reads TGTGCCAGCGCCTCTAGCCGCATCCAAGAGACCCAGTACTTC.

This clone showed up just once. This rearrangement joins TRBV6-6 to TRBJ1-5; D unclear. Germline V gene sequence: CDR1 MNHNY, CDR2 SVGAGI (reference sequence). With 5 bases removed from V and 3 bases from J, the gap between germline ends came to 20 bases. The CDR3 contains 17 residues. The chain's CDR3 is CASSHQPGTSSNQPQHF. The CDR3 coding sequence is TGTGCCAGCAGTCACCAGCCGGGTACTTCCTCCAATCAGCCCCAGCATTTT.

The V gene is TRBV6-5, the J gene TRBJ1-6; no definite D call. Germline CDR1 reads MNHEY; CDR2 reads SVGAGI. The ends were cut back, 5 bases at V and 10 bases at J, with 12 bases in the middle. The CDR3 length is 13 residues. CDR3 protein: CASSPRAGSPLHF. The CDR3 coding sequence is TGTGCCAGCAGTCCCCGGGCGGGATCACCCCTCCACTTT.

The rearrangement joins TRBV7-9 to TRBJ1-4; a possible D gene is TRBD1 (5 bases). Germline V gives CDR1 SEHNR, CDR2 FQNEAQ (reference sequence). The V end was cut by 5 bases, the J end by 6 bases, with 16 bases between. CDR3 size: 15 residues. CDR3 loop: CASSSYRQGDEKLFF. The CDR3 coding sequence is TGTGCCAGCAGCAGTTACAGACAAGGGGATGAAAAACTGTTTTTT.

The V and J genes are TRBV9 and TRBJ2-2; TRBD2 matches 12 bases. Germline V gene sequence: CDR1 SGDLS, CDR2 YYNGEE. The junction had 1 base not matched to a gene; V was cut back by 0 bases and J by 4 bases. This CDR3 spans 16 amino acids. The CDR3, as DNA: TGTGCCAGCAGCGTAGGACTAGCGGGGGTCACCGGGGAGCTGTTTTTT. It translates to CASSVGLAGVTGELFF.

The V call is TRBV6-5, the J call TRBJ1-1; TRBD1 might be the D (5 bases). The CDR3 runs 12 residues. V was shortened by 1 base and J by 6 bases, with 6 bases between the two germline ends. CDR1 and CDR2 from the germline V gene are MNHEY and SVGAGI. The CDR3 bases are TGTGCCAGCAGTTACTGGGGCTCTGAAGCTTTCTTT. This translates into CASSYWGSEAFF.

The CDR3 bases are TGCGCCAGCAGCGACCTAACAGGGGGCGAAAGCACCATATATTTT. Amino acid sequence: CASSDLTGGESTIYF. J is TRBJ1-3 and V is TRBV10-2, with TRBD1 matching over 9 bases. Trimming at V came to 6 bases and at J to 9 bases, leaving 12 bases not matched to a gene. The length of the CDR3 is 15 residues. Germline CDR1 reads WSHSY; CDR2 reads SAAADI.

The J gene is TRBJ2-7, the V gene TRBV7-8, with TRBD1 as a possible D gene (6 bases). The ends were cut back, 1 base at V and 3 bases at J, with 13 bases in the middle. In germline, CDR1 is SGHVS, CDR2 FQNEAQ. The CDR3 has 15 residues. CDR3 amino acids: CASSLDYYRDYEQYF. As DNA, the CDR3 is TGTGCCAGCAGCTTAGATTATTACAGGGACTACGAGCAGTACTTC. Drawing the rest from reference TRBV7-8 and TRBJ2-7, the complete variable domain is GAGVSQSPRYKVAKRGQDVALRCDPISGHVSLFWYQQALGQGPEFLTYFQNEAQLDKSGLPSDRFFAERPEGSVSTLKIQRTQQEDSAVYLCASSLDYYRDYEQYFGPGTRLTVT.

The J gene is TRBJ1-2, the V gene TRBV18, with TRBD1 matching 7 bases. Germline V gene lookup returns CDR1 KGHSH and CDR2 LQKENI. The CDR3 extends over 17 amino acids. V lost 4 bases and J lost 3; bases outside the gene matches: 14. The CDR3 DNA is TGTGCCAGCTCACTATCACAGGGGCCACAACGAGACTATGGCTACACCTTC. Translation gives CASSLSQGPQRDYGYTF.

This clone occurred once. The CDR3: CASSLDRGGEKLFF. CDR3 nucleotide sequence: TGTGCCAGCAGTTTGGACAGGGGAGGTGAAAAACTGTTTTTT. This chain connects TRBV2 to TRBJ1-4, with 9 bases identical to TRBD1. Germline CDR1 is SNHLY and CDR2 is FYNNEI. The length of the CDR3 is 14 residues. J gave up 7 bases and V 5 bases, and 5 bases lay outside the gene matches. The whole variable domain, remainder taken from reference TRBV2 and TRBJ1-4, is EPEVTQTPSHQVTQMGQEVILRCVPISNHLYFYWYRQILGQKVEFLVSFYNNEISEKSEIFDDQFSVERPDGSNFTLKIRSTKLEDSAMYFCASSLDRGGEKLFFGSGTQLSVL.

CDR3 amino acids: CASSIQGARTGELFF. The CDR3 DNA reads TGTGCCAGCAGCATACAGGGGGCGCGCACCGGGGAGCTGTTTTTT. The rearrangement uses TRBV7-3 and TRBJ2-2, with 9 bases matching TRBD1. Germline trimming cut 5 bases from V and 4 bases from J; bases unmatched to any gene: 5. Germline V gene lookup returns CDR1 SGHTA and CDR2 FQGTGA. The CDR3 is made up of 15 amino acids.

V gene TRBV6-5 combines with J gene TRBJ2-2; 7 nucleotides line up with TRBD1. The germline V gene has CDR1 MNHEY and CDR2 SVGAGI. CDR3 length: 14 residues. The junction had 6 bases not matched to a gene; V was cut back by 6 bases and J by 5 bases. The CDR3 protein is CASRADRATGELFF. DNA of the CDR3: TGTGCCAGCAGAGCCGACAGGGCTACCGGGGAGCTGTTTTTT.

The rearrangement joins TRBV2 to TRBJ1-1; D uncertain. V dropped 3 bases and J dropped 0 bases, with 14 bases sitting between them. The CDR3 has 16 amino acids. CDR1 and CDR2 from the germline V gene are SNHLY and FYNNEI. The CDR3 DNA reads TGTGCCAGCAGTGAGAGTCACAGCGGAATGAACACTGAAGCTTTCTTT. Protein sequence: CASSESHSGMNTEAFF.

The V gene is TRBV5-6, the J gene TRBJ1-6; no firm D call. V gave up 1 base and J gave up 6 bases, with 8 bases separating them. The CDR3 has 14 residues. Germline V lookup: CDR1 SGHDT, CDR2 YYEEEE. The CDR3 is CASSLSLVNSPLHF. In DNA, the CDR3 is TGTGCCAGCAGCTTGTCTCTCGTTAATTCACCCCTCCACTTT.

V is TRBV5-1 and J is TRBJ2-1; a possible D gene is TRBD2 (7 bases). V shed 4 bases and J shed 7 bases, with 21 bases lying between them. The length of the CDR3 is 16 residues. Per germline, CDR1 SGHRS and CDR2 YFSETQ. CDR3 sequence: CASSPGGGGSGNEQFF. The CDR3 DNA reads as TGCGCCAGCAGCCCCGGGGGCGGGGGTTCCGGTAATGAGCAGTTCTTC.

The chain has TRBV27 and TRBJ1-5; no firm D call. Trimming cost V 7 bases and J 2 bases, with 9 bases left between them. This CDR3 has 13 amino acids. Germline V gene data show CDR1 as MNHEY and CDR2 as SMNVEV (reference sequence). The CDR3 region has the DNA TGTGCCAGCACCCCGGGAGGCAATCAGCCCCAGCATTTT. Its translation: CASTPGGNQPQHF.